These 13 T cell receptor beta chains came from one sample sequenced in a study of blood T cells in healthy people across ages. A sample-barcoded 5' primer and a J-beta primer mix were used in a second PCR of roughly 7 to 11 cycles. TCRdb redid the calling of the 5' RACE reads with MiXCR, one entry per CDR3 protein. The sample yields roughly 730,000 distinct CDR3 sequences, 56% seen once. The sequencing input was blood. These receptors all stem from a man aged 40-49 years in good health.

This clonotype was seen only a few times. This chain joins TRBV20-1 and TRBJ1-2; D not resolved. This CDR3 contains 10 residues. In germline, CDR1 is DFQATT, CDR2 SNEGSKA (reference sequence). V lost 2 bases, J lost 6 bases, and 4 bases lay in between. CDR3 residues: CSARMDGYTF. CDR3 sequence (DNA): TGCAGTGCTAGAATGGATGGCTACACCTTC.

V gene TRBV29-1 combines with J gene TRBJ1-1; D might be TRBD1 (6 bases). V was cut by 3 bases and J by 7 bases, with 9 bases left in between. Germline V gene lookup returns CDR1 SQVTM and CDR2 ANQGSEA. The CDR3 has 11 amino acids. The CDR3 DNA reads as TGCAGCGTTGAGATACAGGGTGAAGCTTTCTTT. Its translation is CSVEIQGEAFF. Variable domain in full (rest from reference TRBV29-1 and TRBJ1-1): SAVISQKPSRDICQRGTSLTIQCQVDSQVTMMFWYRQQPGQSLTLIATANQGSEATYESGFVIDKFPISRPNLTFSTLTVSNMSPEDSSIYLCSVEIQGEAFFGQGTRLTVV.

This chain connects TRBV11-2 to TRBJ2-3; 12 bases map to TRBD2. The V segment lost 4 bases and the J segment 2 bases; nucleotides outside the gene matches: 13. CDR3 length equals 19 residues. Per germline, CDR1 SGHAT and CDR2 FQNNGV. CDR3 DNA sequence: TGTGCCAGCAGCTCGCGGGGGCTAGCGGGGGGGCCGTTCACAGATACGCAGTATTTT. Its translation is CASSSRGLAGGPFTDTQYF.

The CDR3 nucleotides read TGCGCCAGCAGCTGGACGGCGGGCGGACCCGAGAGTGAGCAGTTCTTC. Protein product: CASSWTAGGPESEQFF. V gene TRBV5-1 combines with J gene TRBJ2-1, with TRBD2 as a possible D gene (5 bases). This CDR3 spans 16 amino acids. Germline V gives CDR1 SGHRS, CDR2 YFSETQ. With 3 bases removed from V and 9 bases from J, the gap between germline ends came to 22 bases.

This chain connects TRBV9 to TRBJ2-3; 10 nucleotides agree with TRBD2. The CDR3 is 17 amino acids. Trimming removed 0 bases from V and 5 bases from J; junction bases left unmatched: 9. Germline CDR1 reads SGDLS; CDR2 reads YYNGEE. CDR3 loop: CASSVDASGGLRDTQYF. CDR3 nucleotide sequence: TGTGCCAGCAGCGTAGACGCTAGCGGGGGCTTGAGAGATACGCAGTATTTT. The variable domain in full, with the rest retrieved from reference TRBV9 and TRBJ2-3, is DSGVTQTPKHLITATGQRVTLRCSPRSGDLSVYWYQQSLDQGLQFLIQYYNGEERAKGNILERFSAQQFPDLHSELNLSSLELGDSALYFCASSVDASGGLRDTQYFGPGTRLTVL.

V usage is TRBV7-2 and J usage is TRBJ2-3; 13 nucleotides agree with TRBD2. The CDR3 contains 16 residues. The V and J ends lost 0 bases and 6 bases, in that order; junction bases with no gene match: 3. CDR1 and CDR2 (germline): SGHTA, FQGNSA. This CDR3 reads CASSLASTSGRDTQYF. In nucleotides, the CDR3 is TGTGCCAGCAGCTTAGCTTCGACTAGCGGGAGGGATACGCAGTATTTT.

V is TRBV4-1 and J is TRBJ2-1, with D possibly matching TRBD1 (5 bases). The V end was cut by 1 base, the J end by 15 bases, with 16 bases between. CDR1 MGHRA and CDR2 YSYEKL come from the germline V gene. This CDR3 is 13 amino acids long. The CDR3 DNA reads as TGCGCCAGCAGCCAAGCTACCCCGGACAAGGGGTTCTTC. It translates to CASSQATPDKGFF.

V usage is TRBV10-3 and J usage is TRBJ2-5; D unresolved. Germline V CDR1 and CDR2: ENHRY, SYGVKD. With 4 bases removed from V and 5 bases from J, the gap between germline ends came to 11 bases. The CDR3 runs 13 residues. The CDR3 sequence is CAISGPNAETQYF. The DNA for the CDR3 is TGTGCCATCAGTGGACCAAACGCGGAGACCCAGTACTTC.

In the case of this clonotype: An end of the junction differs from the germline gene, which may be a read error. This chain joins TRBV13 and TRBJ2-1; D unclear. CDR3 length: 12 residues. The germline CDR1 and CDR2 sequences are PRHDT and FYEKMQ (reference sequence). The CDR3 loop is CVSSLGVNEQFF. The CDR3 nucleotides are TGTGTCAGCAGCTTAGGTGTCAATGAGCAGTTCTTC.

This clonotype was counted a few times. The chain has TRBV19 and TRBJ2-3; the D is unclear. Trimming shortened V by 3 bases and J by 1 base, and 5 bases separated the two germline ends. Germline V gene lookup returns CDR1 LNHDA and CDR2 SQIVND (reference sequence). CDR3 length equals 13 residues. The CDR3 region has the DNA TGTGCCAGTAGTATGTCCGGCACAGATACGCAGTATTTT. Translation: CASSMSGTDTQYF. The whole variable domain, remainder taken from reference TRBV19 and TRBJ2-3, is DGGITQSPKYLFRKEGQNVTLSCEQNLNHDAMYWYRQDPGQGLRLIYYSQIVNDFQKGDIAEGYSVSREKKESFPLTVTSAQKNPTAFYLCASSMSGTDTQYFGPGTRLTVL.

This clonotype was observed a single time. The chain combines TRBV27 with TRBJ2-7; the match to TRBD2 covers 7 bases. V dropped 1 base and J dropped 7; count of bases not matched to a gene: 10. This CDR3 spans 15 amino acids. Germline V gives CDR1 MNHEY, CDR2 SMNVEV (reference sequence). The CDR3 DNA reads TGTGCCAGCAGTTTATACGATATTCCGGGACTAGAGCAGTACTTC. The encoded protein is CASSLYDIPGLEQYF.

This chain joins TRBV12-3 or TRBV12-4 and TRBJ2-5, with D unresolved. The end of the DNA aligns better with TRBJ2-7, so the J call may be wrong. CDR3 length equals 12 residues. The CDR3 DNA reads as TGTGCCAGCAGATTGAGCACCTACGAGCAGTACTTC. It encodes CASRLSTYEQYF.

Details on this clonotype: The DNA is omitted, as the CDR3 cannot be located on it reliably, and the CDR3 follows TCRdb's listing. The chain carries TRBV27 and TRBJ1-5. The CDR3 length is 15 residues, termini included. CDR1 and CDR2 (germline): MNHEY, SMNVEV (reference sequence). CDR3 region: CASSFGSGNLRPLHF.